This T cell receptor beta chain comes out of a study of blood T cells in healthy people across ages. Turning to this clonotype: As yet, its antigen is unknown.

The CDR3 has 13 amino acids. V lost 6 bases to trimming and J lost 10 bases; unmatched junction nucleotides: 8. Germline CDR1 reads MNHEY; CDR2 reads SMNVEV (reference sequence). Study-level points and caveats: What prevented conclusive comparison of naive and antigen-experienced cells was that PBMCs were unsorted. Observed TCR beta diversity per million T cells went down as age went up. This fall followed a roughly linear course with age.

The second PCR ran roughly 7 to 11 cycles with a sample-barcoded 5' primer and J-beta primers. Per sample, CDR3-containing paired-end reads numbered at least 2.5 million. Each CDR3 protein gets one entry after TCRdb re-called the 5' RACE reads with MiXCR. This sample yields roughly 800,000 distinct CDR3 sequences, of which 58% are seen a single time; approximately 21% belongs to the top ten. The clonotype originates from a man younger than 40 in good health. J is TRBJ1-5 and V is TRBV27; 8 bases map to TRBD1. What was sequenced was blood. Here the CDR3 DNA reads TGTGCCAGCAGAGAGGACAGGGATGGCCCCCAGCATTTT. Translation gives CASREDRDGPQHF.